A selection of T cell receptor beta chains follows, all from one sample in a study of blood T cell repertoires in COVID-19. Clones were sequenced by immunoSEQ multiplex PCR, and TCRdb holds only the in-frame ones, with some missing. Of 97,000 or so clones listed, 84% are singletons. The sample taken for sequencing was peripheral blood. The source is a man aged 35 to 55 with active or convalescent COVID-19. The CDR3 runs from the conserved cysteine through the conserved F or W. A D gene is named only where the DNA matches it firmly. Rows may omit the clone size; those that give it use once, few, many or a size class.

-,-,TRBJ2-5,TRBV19,CASSTYSYWETQYF,TGTGCCAGTAGTACGTACTCCTACTGGGAGACCCAGTACTTC
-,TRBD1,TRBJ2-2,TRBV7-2,CASSLKGSDREKLTGELFF,TGTGCCAGCAGCTTAAAGGGATCGGACAGGGAAAAACTCACCGGGGAGCTGTTTTTT
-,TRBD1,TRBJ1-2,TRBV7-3,CASSLIRDRGLGYTF,TGTGCCAGCAGCTTAATCCGGGACAGGGGGCTTGGCTACACCTTC
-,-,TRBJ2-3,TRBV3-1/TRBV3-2,CASSRLTGGTDTQYF,TGTGCCAGCAGCCGATTGACAGGAGGCACAGATACGCAGTATTTT
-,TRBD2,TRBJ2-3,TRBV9,CASSVDSGGVYTQYF,TGTGCCAGCAGCGTAGACAGCGGGGGGGTTTATACGCAGTATTTT
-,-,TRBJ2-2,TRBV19,CASSIQVGNTGELFF,TGTGCCAGTAGTATTCAGGTCGGGAACACCGGGGAGCTGTTTTTT
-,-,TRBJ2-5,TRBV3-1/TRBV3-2,CASSRGVRETQYF,TGTGCCAGCAGCCGGGGGGTAAGGGAGACCCAGTACTTC
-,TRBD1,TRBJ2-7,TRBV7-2,CASSRDRSYEQYF,TGTGCCAGCAGCAGGGACAGGTCCTACGAGCAGTACTTC
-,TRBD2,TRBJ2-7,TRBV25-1,CASNWGGTGEQYF,TGTGCCAGCAATTGGGGGGGAACGGGAGAGCAGTACTTC
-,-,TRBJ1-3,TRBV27,CASRGGAAWGNTIYF,TGTGCCAGCAGAGGAGGGGCAGCGTGGGGAAACACCATATATTTT
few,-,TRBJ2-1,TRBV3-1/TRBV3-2,CASSRTWYTGANNEQFF,TGTGCCAGCAGCCGAACTTGGTATACGGGTGCTAACAATGAGCAGTTCTTC
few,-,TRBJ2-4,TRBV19,CASAGGAAGIQYF,TGTGCCAGCGCCGGTGGGGCAGCGGGCATTCAGTACTTC
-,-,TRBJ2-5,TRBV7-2,CASSLDSRAETQYF,TGTGCCAGCAGCTTAGATAGCAGGGCGGAGACCCAGTACTTC
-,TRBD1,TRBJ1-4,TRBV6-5,CASRGTGSGEKLFF,TGTGCCAGCAGAGGGACAGGGTCAGGCGAAAAACTGTTTTTT
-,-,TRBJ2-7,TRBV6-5,CASHPPGSYEQYF,TGTGCCAGCCACCCTCCAGGTTCCTACGAGCAGTACTTC